Presented here are 15 T cell receptor beta chains from one specimen sequenced in a study of blood T cell repertoires in COVID-19. Measured with immunoSEQ multiplex PCR; TCRdb has only the in-frame clones, and not every one. The data contain tens of thousands of clones, over 75% of them seen just once; the ten biggest clones take up around 3.6%. The sequencing sample was made of peripheral blood. These receptors came from a human donor in a cohort sampled during active COVID-19.

The chain couples TRBV19 to TRBJ2-7; 7 bases match TRBD2. CDR1 is LNHDA, CDR2 SQIVND, per germline (reference sequence). The CDR3 length is 15 residues. J lost 6 bases, V lost 9 bases, and 17 bases had no gene match. Here the CDR3 reads CASRPGTRGVLEQYF. CDR3 DNA: TGTGCCAGCCGACCCGGGACCCGGGGGGTTCTCGAGCAGTACTTC.

The chain uses TRBV30 and TRBJ1-6, with D perhaps matching TRBD1 (6 bases). This CDR3 spans 16 amino acids. The ends were cut back, 5 bases at V and 0 bases at J, with 14 bases in the middle. Looked up from germline, CDR1 is GTSNPN and CDR2 is SVGIG (reference sequence). The CDR3 here is CAWRRGSSSYNSPLHF. As DNA, the CDR3 is TGTGCCTGGCGCAGGGGTTCCAGCTCCTATAATTCACCCCTCCACTTT.

The chain joins TRBV10-1 to TRBJ2-7, with 7 nucleotides matching TRBD1. The J segment lost 5 bases and the V segment lost 2 bases, leaving 3 bases of the junction unmatched. The germline gives CDR1 WNHNN, CDR2 SYGVQD (reference sequence). This CDR3 comprises 13 residues. The CDR3 loop reads CASSERGLDEQYF. DNA for the CDR3: TGCGCCAGCAGTGAGAGGGGGCTCGACGAGCAGTACTTC.

The chain joins TRBV21-1 to TRBJ1-2; the table's D call TRBD1 went unverified against the DNA. TRBV21-1 is a pseudogene. The CDR3 loop spans 13 amino acids. The CDR3 DNA is TGTGCCGTACAGGGTTTAAAAGCATATGGCTACACCTTC. Its protein is CAVQGLKAYGYTF.

The chain has TRBV7-9 and TRBJ2-7; 7 nucleotides match TRBD1. The V gene's germline CDR1 is SEHNR and CDR2 FQNEAQ (reference sequence). V was pared by 1 base and J by 0 bases, with 6 bases of the junction left unmatched. CDR3 length equals 16 residues. Here the CDR3 reads CASSLDLGQHSYEQYF. The CDR3 DNA reads TGTGCCAGCAGCTTAGACCTGGGACAGCACTCCTACGAGCAGTACTTC. Full variable domain (outside the CDR3, taken from reference TRBV7-9 and TRBJ2-7): DTGVSQNPRHKITKRGQNVTFRCDPISEHNRLYWYRQTLGQGPEFLTYFQNEAQLEKSRLLSDRFSAERPKGSFSTLEIQRTEQGDSAMYLCASSLDLGQHSYEQYFGPGTRLTVT.

This chain joins TRBV7-9 and TRBJ1-1; perhaps TRBD1 as D (5 bases). CDR3 length: 14 residues. CDR1 and CDR2 (germline): SEHNR, FQNEAQ (reference sequence). V shed 5 bases and J shed 7 bases, with 17 bases lying between them. The CDR3: CASSPPSGGGEAFF. The DNA for the CDR3 is TGTGCCAGCAGCCCTCCCTCGGGGGGAGGTGAAGCTTTCTTT.

The chain has TRBV15 and TRBJ1-4, with D perhaps TRBD1 (5 bases). The CDR3 spans 17 residues. Trimming cost V 0 bases and J 6 bases, with 17 bases left between them. From germline, CDR1 is LNHNV and CDR2 YYDKDF (reference sequence). CDR3 bases: TGTGCCACCAGCAGAGATCTCGCCAGGGAAAGGGATGAAAAACTGTTTTTT. Translating it yields CATSRDLARERDEKLFF.

V gene TRBV2 combines with J gene TRBJ1-3; D uncertain. Germline V CDR1 and CDR2: SNHLY, FYNNEI. The CDR3 consists of 14 residues. Trimming cost V 10 bases and J 0 bases, with 13 bases left between them. CDR3 residues: CATLRAGSGNTIYF. The CDR3 region has the DNA TGTGCCACCCTTCGGGCGGGCTCTGGAAACACCATATATTTT.

This rearrangement joins TRBV29-1 to TRBJ2-2, with 10 bases matching TRBD1. Germline CDR1 SQVTM, CDR2 ANQGSEA. CDR3 length: 13 amino acids. The V gene end was trimmed by 7 bases and the J gene end by 7 bases; junction bases not matched to a gene: 6. DNA for the CDR3: TGCAGCGCCGGGACAGGGGCCGTCGGGGAGCTGTTTTTT. This gives the protein CSAGTGAVGELFF.

The genes are TRBV27 and TRBJ2-3; TRBD2 matches at 7 bases. CDR1 and CDR2 from the germline V gene are MNHEY and SMNVEV (reference sequence). With 2 bases clipped from V and 2 bases from J, the junction kept 4 bases outside the gene matches. CDR3 length equals 15 residues. The CDR3 DNA reads as TGTGCCAGCAGTTTAGTCGGGACTACCACAGATACGCAGTATTTT. Amino acids: CASSLVGTTTDTQYF.

The CDR3 region has the DNA TGTGCCAGCAGCCGCCCCCCAGGGAACAGCAATCAGCCCCAGCATTTT. Translating it yields CASSRPPGNSNQPQHF. The chain carries TRBV6-2 or TRBV6-3 and TRBJ1-5, with a tentative D call TRBD1 (5 bases). The CDR3 is 16 residues long. CDR1 MNHEY and CDR2 SVGEGT come from the germline V gene. V shed 6 bases and J shed 1 base, with 16 bases lying between them.

CDR3 DNA sequence: TGTGCCAGCAGTCACAGGGGGCGTGTTGAAGCTTTCTTT. This encodes CASSHRGRVEAFF. The J gene is TRBJ1-1, the V gene TRBV2; 9 nucleotides agree with TRBD1. The CDR3 extends over 13 amino acids. J lost 7 bases, V lost 5 bases, and 5 bases had no gene match. Germline-derived CDR1 and CDR2 are SNHLY and FYNNEI.

The chain links TRBV27 to TRBJ2-3, with D tentatively TRBD1 (5 bases). From germline, CDR1 is MNHEY and CDR2 SMNVEV (reference sequence). This CDR3 contains 14 residues. Between the trimmed V and J ends, which lost 0 bases and 6 bases, there was a span of 10 bases. CDR3 amino acids: CASSLSIGADTQYF. The CDR3 DNA sequence: TGTGCCAGCAGTTTATCGATTGGGGCGGATACGCAGTATTTT.

The chain has TRBV19 and TRBJ1-4; D not certain. Per germline, CDR1 LNHDA and CDR2 SQIVND (reference sequence). Trimming pared 4 bases from V and 11 bases from J, leaving 14 bases between. The CDR3 runs 13 residues. The DNA for the CDR3 is TGTGCCAGTAGTACAACTCTCGACTTGAAACTGTTTTTT. Protein sequence: CASSTTLDLKLFF.

V is TRBV28 and J is TRBJ1-2; 8 nucleotides line up with TRBD1. CDR1 is MDHEN, CDR2 SYDVKM, per germline. With V trimmed by 5 bases and J by 7 bases, 6 bases remained unmatched. This CDR3 has 13 residues. The CDR3 spells CASSGIDRGGYTF. The CDR3 coding sequence is TGTGCCAGCAGTGGGATAGACAGGGGTGGCTACACCTTC.